What follows are 26 T cell receptor beta chains derived from one specimen sequenced in a study of control samples from healthy donors and cancer patients. Sequencing used immunoSEQ multiplex PCR; TCRdb keeps in-frame clones, though not all of them. The sample contains some 58,000 clones, over 75% of which appear only once. The sample consisted of PBMCs. The receptors come from a woman aged 55-69 years with lung cancer.

This chain connects TRBV5-4 to TRBJ2-7; the D is unclear. V was shortened by 4 bases and J by 7 bases, with 12 bases between the two germline ends. This CDR3 spans 12 amino acids. Per the germline V gene, CDR1 is SGHNT and CDR2 is YYREEE (reference sequence). This chain's CDR3 is CASSTNWREQYF. CDR3 coding DNA: TGTGCCAGCAGCACCAATTGGAGAGAGCAGTACTTC.

The CDR3 loop reads CASSLESGGSQPQHF. CDR3 in DNA: TGCGCCAGCAGCTTGGAGTCAGGGGGGAGCCAGCCCCAGCATTTT. J is TRBJ1-5 and V is TRBV5-1, with 7 bases lining up with TRBD1. Trimming at V came to 0 bases and at J to 7 bases, leaving 7 bases not matched to a gene. Per germline, CDR1 SGHRS and CDR2 YFSETQ. The CDR3 covers 15 residues.

This clone was seen a single time. As DNA, the CDR3 is TGCGCCAGCAGCTTGGAACAGGAGGGGAACTATGGCTACACCTTC. Its protein is CASSLEQEGNYGYTF. The chain combines TRBV5-1 with TRBJ1-2; D is perhaps TRBD1 (5 bases). Trimming took off 0 bases at V and 2 bases at J, with 11 bases between the two ends. CDR1 SGHRS and CDR2 YFSETQ come from the germline V gene. This CDR3 has 15 residues.

CDR3: CASSPLGQGAQETQYF. For the CDR3, the DNA is TGCGCCAGCAGCCCCCTCGGACAGGGGGCCCAAGAGACCCAGTACTTC. The chain couples TRBV5-1 to TRBJ2-5, with 11 bases identical to TRBD1. The junction had 6 bases not matched to a gene; V was cut back by 4 bases and J by 1 base. Germline CDR1 is SGHRS and CDR2 is YFSETQ. The CDR3 consists of 16 residues.

There are a few counts of this clone. The V gene is TRBV5-5, the J gene TRBJ2-7, with 8 bases aligning to TRBD1. The V gene's germline CDR1 is SGHKS and CDR2 YYEKEE (reference sequence). CDR3 length: 16 amino acids. The ends lost 0 bases at V and 2 bases at J; junction bases unmatched: 7. As DNA, the CDR3 is TGTGCCAGCAGCTTGGGGCAGGGGGCCTTTGCCTACGAGCAGTACTTC. It specifies CASSLGQGAFAYEQYF.

This chain connects TRBV6-5 to TRBJ2-5; TRBD2 matches at 7 bases. V shed 8 bases, J shed 2 bases, and the junction held 8 bases outside the gene matches. The length of the CDR3 is 14 residues. In germline, CDR1 is MNHEY, CDR2 SVGAGI. The CDR3 protein is CASVLGGSQETQYF. DNA of the CDR3: TGTGCCAGCGTTTTAGGCGGGAGTCAAGAGACCCAGTACTTC.

The chain has TRBV24-1 and TRBJ2-1; no clear D. The CDR3 contains 13 residues. In germline, CDR1 is KGHDR, CDR2 SFDVKD. V dropped 2 bases and J dropped 5 bases, with 6 bases sitting between them. The DNA for the CDR3 is TGTGCCACCAGTGATTCCCTAAACAATGAGCAGTTCTTC. Its translation: CATSDSLNNEQFF.

V and J are TRBV25-1 and TRBJ2-5, with TRBD1 matching 8 bases. Trimming cost V 3 bases and J 4 bases; bases outside gene matches: 7. Germline-derived CDR1 and CDR2 are MGHDK and SYGVNS. The CDR3 contains 15 residues. For the CDR3, the DNA is TGTGCCAGCAGTGACGCAGGGGGCGCGGGAGAGACCCAGTACTTC. Amino acid sequence: CASSDAGGAGETQYF. Full variable domain (missing parts from reference TRBV25-1 and TRBJ2-5): EADIYQTPRYLVIGTGKKITLECSQTMGHDKMYWYQQDPGMELHLIHYSYGVNSTEKGDLSSESTVSRIRTEHFPLTLESARPSHTSQYLCASSDAGGAGETQYFGPGTRLLVL.

V gene TRBV5-1 combines with J gene TRBJ2-7; D may match TRBD1 or TRBD2 (6 bases each). Per germline, CDR1 SGHRS and CDR2 YFSETQ. The CDR3 is 15 residues long. V lost 0 bases and J lost 3, with 13 bases in between. CDR3 DNA: TGCGCCAGCAGCTTGGAGGGGGGAGATGACTACGAGCAGTACTTC. Protein product: CASSLEGGDDYEQYF.

This clone appeared a single time. V gene TRBV19 combines with J gene TRBJ2-2; 11 bases fit TRBD2. Trimming removed 7 bases from V and 4 bases from J; junction bases left unmatched: 20. The CDR3 spans 20 residues. CDR1 is LNHDA, CDR2 SQIVND, per germline (reference sequence). CDR3 coding DNA: TGTGCCAGTAAGGTTTCTTTGACTAGCGGGACCTGGCGTAGCACCGGGGAGCTGTTTTTT. Its translation is CASKVSLTSGTWRSTGELFF. Together with reference TRBV19 and TRBJ2-2, the CDR3 gives the full variable domain: DGGITQSPKYLFRKEGQNVTLSCEQNLNHDAMYWYRQDPGQGLRLIYYSQIVNDFQKGDIAEGYSVSREKKESFPLTVTSAQKNPTAFYLCASKVSLTSGTWRSTGELFFGEGSRLTVL.

V is TRBV3-1 (or the pseudogene TRBV3-2) and J is TRBJ1-5; no clear D gene. Germline CDR1 LGHDT, CDR2 YNNKEL (reference sequence). The CDR3 runs to 15 residues. Between the trimmed V and J ends, which lost 1 base and 0 bases, there was a span of 7 bases. In nucleotides, the CDR3 is TGTGCCAGCAGCCAAGCCGACGGTAGCAATCAGCCCCAGCATTTT. Residues: CASSQADGSNQPQHF.

The chain is built from TRBV5-1 and TRBJ2-1, with TRBD2 identical over 8 bases. Germline V gives CDR1 SGHRS, CDR2 YFSETQ. The CDR3 length is 13 residues. Trimming cost V 4 bases and J 7 bases; bases outside gene matches: 4. CDR3 sequence: CASSEGLGNEQFF. CDR3 DNA sequence: TGCGCCAGCAGCGAGGGACTAGGGAATGAGCAGTTCTTC.

The rearrangement joins TRBV27 to TRBJ1-1; 10 nucleotides align to TRBD1. Germline V gene data show CDR1 as MNHEY and CDR2 as SMNVEV (reference sequence). Germline trimming cut 8 bases from V and 7 bases from J; bases unmatched to any gene: 10. The CDR3 runs 14 residues. DNA of the CDR3: TGTGCCAGCGGAACCATGGACAGGGGGTATGAAGCTTTCTTT. Translated: CASGTMDRGYEAFF.

This clone was recorded only once. Other DNA variants within this sample encode the same CDR3. This chain's CDR3 is CASSELGNQPQHF. The CDR3 DNA reads TGTGCCAGCAGTGAACTGGGCAATCAGCCCCAGCATTTT. This rearrangement joins TRBV6-1 to TRBJ1-5; no clear D gene. Germline V gives CDR1 MNHNS, CDR2 SASEGT. With 2 bases removed from V and 2 bases from J, the gap between germline ends came to 4 bases. The length of the CDR3 is 13 residues.

This chain links TRBV5-1 with TRBJ2-7; D possibly corresponds to TRBD1 (5 bases). With 1 base removed from V and 4 bases from J, the gap between germline ends came to 9 bases. Germline CDR1 and CDR2: SGHRS and YFSETQ. CDR3 length equals 13 residues. The CDR3 is CASSLRQSYEQYF. The CDR3 nucleotides read TGCGCCAGCAGCTTGCGACAGTCTTACGAGCAGTACTTC.

The chain couples TRBV29-1 to TRBJ1-2; no clear D. The CDR3 covers 15 residues. The germline V gene has CDR1 SQVTM and CDR2 ANQGSEA. Deletions cut 6 bases from V and 4 bases from J, with 21 bases between. CDR3 protein: CSVESPEIQFYGYTF. The CDR3 region has the DNA TGCAGCGTCGAATCCCCCGAGATCCAATTCTATGGCTACACCTTC.

The rearrangement links TRBV9 to TRBJ1-4; no clear D. CDR3 length equals 15 residues. Germline V gene data show CDR1 as SGDLS and CDR2 as YYNGEE. V was trimmed by 0 bases and J by 3 bases, leaving 9 bases between them. The CDR3 DNA reads TGTGCCAGCAGCGTAGAAGGGCGAGCTAATGAAAAACTGTTTTTT. This codes for CASSVEGRANEKLFF.

The chain links TRBV4-1 to TRBJ1-2, with D uncertain. The CDR3 contains 16 residues. Germline CDR1 is MGHRA and CDR2 is YSYEKL. Trimming removed 0 bases at V and 7 bases at J, with 18 bases between. The CDR3 nucleotides are TGCGCCAGCAGCCAAGATAGTCTGGCTGGACTGGGTGGCTACACCTTC. This translates into CASSQDSLAGLGGYTF.

The chain links TRBV6-5 to TRBJ2-7; tentative D call: TRBD1 (5 bases). V was trimmed by 5 bases and J by 3 bases, leaving 11 bases between them. The CDR3 contains 13 residues. Germline CDR1 and CDR2: MNHEY and SVGAGI. The DNA for the CDR3 is TGTGCCAGCAGTCAGACAGTAAACTACGAGCAGTACTTC. Translating gives CASSQTVNYEQYF.

CDR3 in DNA: TGCACCAGCAGACGATCCAGGGTCCTTATGGAGACTGAAGCTTTCTTT. This gives the protein CTSRRSRVLMETEAFF. This chain uses TRBV1 with TRBJ1-1; the table gives TRBD1 as D, unverified against the DNA. TRBV1 constitutes a pseudogene. The CDR3 covers 16 residues.

The chain uses TRBV28 and TRBJ2-3; D is uncertain. V lost 7 bases and J 0 bases, leaving 5 bases between the germline ends. The V gene's germline CDR1 is MDHEN and CDR2 SYDVKM. CDR3 size: 12 residues. The CDR3 DNA follows: TGTGCCAGCACACGAAGCACAGATACGCAGTATTTT. Translating it yields CASTRSTDTQYF.

The chain combines TRBV5-1 with TRBJ2-3; no clear D gene. V lost 1 base and J 0 bases, leaving 9 bases between the germline ends. The V gene's germline CDR1 is SGHRS and CDR2 YFSETQ. The CDR3 has 15 amino acids. The DNA of the CDR3 is TGCGCCAGCAGCTTGAGGGATTCTAGCACAGATACGCAGTATTTT. It yields the protein CASSLRDSSTDTQYF.

The chain links TRBV27 to TRBJ2-1, with 8 nucleotides matching TRBD1. CDR1 and CDR2 (germline): MNHEY, SMNVEV (reference sequence). The CDR3 sequence is 12 residues long. V lost 5 bases and J lost 7; bases outside the gene matches: 1. Here the CDR3 reads CASSNRGNEQFF. CDR3 bases: TGTGCCAGCAGTAACAGGGGGAATGAGCAGTTCTTC.

The chain links TRBV19 to TRBJ1-1, with a possible D match to TRBD1 (5 bases). Trimming left V 5 bases short and J 1 base short, with 11 bases between. The CDR3 loop spans 14 amino acids. Germline-derived CDR1 and CDR2 are LNHDA and SQIVND (reference sequence). The CDR3 reads CASSLGRQNTEAFF. In nucleotides, the CDR3 is TGTGCCAGTAGTCTGGGACGTCAGAACACTGAAGCTTTCTTT.

This chain links TRBV5-4 with TRBJ2-3, with 15 nucleotides matching TRBD2. From germline, CDR1 is SGHNT and CDR2 YYREEE (reference sequence). CDR3 length equals 17 residues. After removal of 3 bases from V and 0 bases from J, the junction contained 2 bases not matched to a gene. The CDR3 loop is CASSWTSGGGSTDTQYF. CDR3 DNA: TGTGCCAGCAGCTGGACTAGCGGGGGGGGTAGCACAGATACGCAGTATTTT.

The chain has TRBV5-5 and TRBJ2-4; possible D gene TRBD2, 5 bases. Germline V gene data show CDR1 as SGHKS and CDR2 as YYEKEE (reference sequence). CDR3 size: 15 residues. V was trimmed by 3 bases and J by 0 bases, leaving 10 bases between them. CDR3 nucleotide sequence: TGTGCCAGCAGCTGGAGCGGAGTAGCCAAAAACATTCAGTACTTC. Protein product: CASSWSGVAKNIQYF.